This note documents a single TCR beta chain sequence. Its specific antigen is unknown. Nothing much larger sits one base from this clone, and base qualities are not available. Trimming at the junction amounts to 5 bases on V and 6 bases on J, and the germline ends lie 16 bases apart. From the cysteine up to the phenylalanine, the CDR3 has a length of 14 residues. CDR3 DNA is the only sequence kept; it has 42 bases, read in frame from the first base. CDR1 and CDR2 are drawn from the germline V gene (reference sequence): SEHNR, FQNEAQ. The sample is drawn from a study of T-cell memory formation after mild COVID-19 (dated by TCRdb to about 2021). About the study as a whole: TCR sequence clusters from the two donors were found to be largely donor specific. In a couple of donors, T-cell clones that expanded and contracted after mild COVID-19 were followed by sequencing TCRalpha and TCRbeta repertoires longitudinally. Two young, previously healthy adult volunteers, one female and one male, were included in the cohort. Study-wide conclusions, independent of this receptor: Some responding clones were found in pre-infection memory, which suggests that pre-existing cross-reactive memory T cells took part in the SARS-CoV-2 response. Contracting CD4+ clones appeared mostly in the CM and EM memory subsets, whereas CD8+ clones were enriched in EMRA. Only two mild cases were covered in the study, and larger cohorts including severe cases with pre-infection samples were considered necessary. SARS-CoV-2 specificity of the second-wave clones peaking on day 37 was not confirmed. From day 15 to 85, contracting clones showed balanced CD4/CD8 phenotypes, whereas a second wave of clones that expanded from day 15 to 37 leaned towards CD4+.

Ficoll-Paque density gradient centrifugation was used to isolate PBMCs. Reads for this sample came from an Illumina NovaSeq 6000. TCRalpha and TCRbeta cDNA libraries were constructed by 5'RACE with constant-segment primers, with sample barcodes and unique molecular identifiers being introduced. Trizol reagent was used to extract RNA from every sample. Amplification of the libraries took two PCR steps, and the second step added a second sample barcode plus Illumina TruSeq adapters. Libraries were sequenced on an Illumina NovaSeq with 2 x 150 bp paired-end reads. The paper's processing steps were these. With migec v1.2.7, reads were demultiplexed and then collapsed into UMI-guided consensus sequences. With mixcr v2.1.11, UMI consensuses were aligned to TRA and TRB V and J templates and assembled into clonotypes. A clonotype was counted as expanded or contracted only when both edgeR and NoisET called the clonotype significant, with the noise models trained on biological replicates. For edgeR calls, the thresholds were a false discovery rate-adjusted p below 0.01 and a log2 fold-change of 1. As an exploratory analysis of dynamics, max-normalized trajectories of the 1000 most abundant clonotypes were examined by PCA with hierarchical clustering. Each responding clone was given a CD4 or CD8 phenotype based on the CD4+ and CD8+ repertoires, which had been sequenced separately. TCRdb trimmed the raw reads at Q25, called clones with MiXCR and kept productive beta chains. Duplicate CDR3 protein sequences are folded into a single record with the most common DNA and genes. The V and J calls shown here were made by TCRdb, not taken from the authors' results. The sample data list approximately 48,000 distinct CDR3 sequences, and around 7% of these were observed just once. More than 1.3% of the sample comes from the top ten.

The chain is made from TRBV7-9 and TRBJ1-1, with a weak D call of TRBD1 (6 bases match). The material sequenced was PBMCs or a T cell subset sorted from them (not recorded which). This TCR derives from a man aged 18-30 years who had mild COVID-19 (a few samples of this study predate the infection). The sample titles of this study are shuffled in the database, so cell type and time point are left out; the donor was told from shared clones. The nucleotides are TGTGCCAGCAGCCTCGTGGGGGGCGCCGCTGAAGCTTTCTTT. The encoded protein is CASSLVGGAAEAFF.